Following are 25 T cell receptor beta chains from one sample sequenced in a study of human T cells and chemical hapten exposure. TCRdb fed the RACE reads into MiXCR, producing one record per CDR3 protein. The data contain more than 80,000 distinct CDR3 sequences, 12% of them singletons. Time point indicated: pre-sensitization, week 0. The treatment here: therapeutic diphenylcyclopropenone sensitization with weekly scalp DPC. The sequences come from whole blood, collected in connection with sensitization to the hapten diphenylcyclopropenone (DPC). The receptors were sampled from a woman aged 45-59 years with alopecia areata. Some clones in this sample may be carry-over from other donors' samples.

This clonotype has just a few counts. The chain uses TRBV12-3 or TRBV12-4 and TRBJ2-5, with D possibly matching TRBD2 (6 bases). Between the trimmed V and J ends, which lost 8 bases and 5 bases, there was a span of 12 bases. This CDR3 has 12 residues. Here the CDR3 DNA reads TGTGCCAGCTGCTGGAGCGGGGAGACCCAGTACTTC. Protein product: CASCWSGETQYF.

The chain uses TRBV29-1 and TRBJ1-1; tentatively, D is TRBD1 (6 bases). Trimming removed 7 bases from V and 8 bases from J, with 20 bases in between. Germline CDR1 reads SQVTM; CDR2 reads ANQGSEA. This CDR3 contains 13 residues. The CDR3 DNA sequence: TGCAGCGCTAAAATCCGACAGGCCGGCGAAGCTTTCTTT. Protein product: CSAKIRQAGEAFF.

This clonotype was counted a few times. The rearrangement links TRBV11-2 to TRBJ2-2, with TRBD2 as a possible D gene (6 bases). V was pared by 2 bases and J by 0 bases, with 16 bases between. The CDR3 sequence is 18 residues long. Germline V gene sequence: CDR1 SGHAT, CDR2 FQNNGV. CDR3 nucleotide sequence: TGTGCCAGCAGCTTAAGGCTAGCGAAGAACGCGAACACCGGGGAGCTGTTTTTT. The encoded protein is CASSLRLAKNANTGELFF.

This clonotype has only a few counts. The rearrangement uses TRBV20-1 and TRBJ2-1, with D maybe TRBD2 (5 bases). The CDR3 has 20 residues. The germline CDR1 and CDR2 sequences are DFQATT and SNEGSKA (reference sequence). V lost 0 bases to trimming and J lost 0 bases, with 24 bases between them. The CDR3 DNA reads TGCAGTGCTAGAGATTTATTAGGAGGTATGGTGGTCCTCTCCTACAATGAGCAGTTCTTC. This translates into CSARDLLGGMVVLSYNEQFF.

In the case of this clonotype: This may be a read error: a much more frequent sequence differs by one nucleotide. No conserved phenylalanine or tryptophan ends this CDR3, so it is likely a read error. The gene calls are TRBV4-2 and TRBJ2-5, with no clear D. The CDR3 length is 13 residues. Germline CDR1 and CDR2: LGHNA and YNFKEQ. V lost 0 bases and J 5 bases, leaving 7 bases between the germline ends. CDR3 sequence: CASSQDAGETQYY. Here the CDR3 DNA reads TGTGCCAGCAGCCAAGATGCTGGGGAGACCCAGTACTAC.

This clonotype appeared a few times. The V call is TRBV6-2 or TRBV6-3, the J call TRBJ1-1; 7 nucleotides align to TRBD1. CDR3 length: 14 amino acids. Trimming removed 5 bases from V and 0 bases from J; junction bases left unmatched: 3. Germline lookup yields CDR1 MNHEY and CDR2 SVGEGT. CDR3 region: CASSHRGLNTEAFF. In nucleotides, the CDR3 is TGTGCCAGCAGTCACAGGGGCCTGAACACTGAAGCTTTCTTT.

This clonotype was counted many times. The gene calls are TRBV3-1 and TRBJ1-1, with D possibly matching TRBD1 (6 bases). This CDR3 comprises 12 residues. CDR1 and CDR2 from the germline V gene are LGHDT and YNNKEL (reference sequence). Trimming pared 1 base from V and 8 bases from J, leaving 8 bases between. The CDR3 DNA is TGTGCCAGCAGCCAAGGAGGGACAGAAGCTTTCTTT. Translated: CASSQGGTEAFF.

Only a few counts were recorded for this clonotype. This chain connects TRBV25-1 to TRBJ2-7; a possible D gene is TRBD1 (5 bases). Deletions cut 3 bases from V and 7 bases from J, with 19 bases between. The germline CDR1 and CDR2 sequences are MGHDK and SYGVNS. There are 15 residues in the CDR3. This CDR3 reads CASSDPTSGNPEQYF. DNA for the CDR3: TGTGCCAGCAGTGACCCGACCTCAGGGAATCCAGAGCAGTACTTC.

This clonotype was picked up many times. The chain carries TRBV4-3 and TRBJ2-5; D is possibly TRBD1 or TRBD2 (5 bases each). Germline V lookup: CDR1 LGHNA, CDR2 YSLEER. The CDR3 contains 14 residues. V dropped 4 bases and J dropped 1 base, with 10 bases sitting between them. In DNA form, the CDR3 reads TGCGCCAGCAGCCCGGGGACGACCCAAGAGACCCAGTACTTC. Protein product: CASSPGTTQETQYF.

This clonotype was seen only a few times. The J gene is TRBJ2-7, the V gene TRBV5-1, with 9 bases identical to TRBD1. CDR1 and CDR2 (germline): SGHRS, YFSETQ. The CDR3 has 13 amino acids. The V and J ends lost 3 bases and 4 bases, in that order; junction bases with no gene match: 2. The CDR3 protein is CASSWDRAYEQYF. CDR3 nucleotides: TGCGCCAGCAGCTGGGACAGGGCTTACGAGCAGTACTTC.

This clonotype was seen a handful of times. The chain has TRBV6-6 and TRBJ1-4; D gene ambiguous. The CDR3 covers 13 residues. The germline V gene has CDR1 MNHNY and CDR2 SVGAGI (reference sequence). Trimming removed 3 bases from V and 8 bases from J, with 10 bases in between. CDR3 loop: CASSYFFLEKLFF. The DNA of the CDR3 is TGTGCCAGCAGTTATTTCTTCTTGGAAAAACTGTTTTTT.

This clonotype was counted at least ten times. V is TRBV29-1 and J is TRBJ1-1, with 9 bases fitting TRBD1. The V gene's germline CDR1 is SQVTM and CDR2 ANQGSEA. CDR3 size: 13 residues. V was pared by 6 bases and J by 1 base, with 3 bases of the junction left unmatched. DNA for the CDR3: TGCAGCGTCGTGGGACAGGGGAACACTGAAGCTTTCTTT. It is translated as CSVVGQGNTEAFF.

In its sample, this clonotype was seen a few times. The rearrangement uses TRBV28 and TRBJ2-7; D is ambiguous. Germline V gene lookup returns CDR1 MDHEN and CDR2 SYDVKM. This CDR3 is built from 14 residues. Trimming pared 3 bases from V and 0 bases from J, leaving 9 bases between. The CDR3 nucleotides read TGTGCCAGCAGTTTGGGTGTTGGCTCCTACGAGCAGTACTTC. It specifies CASSLGVGSYEQYF.

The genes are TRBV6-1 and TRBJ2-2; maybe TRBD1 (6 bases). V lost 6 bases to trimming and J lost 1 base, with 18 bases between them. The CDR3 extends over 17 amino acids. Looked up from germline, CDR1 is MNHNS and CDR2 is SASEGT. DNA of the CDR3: TGTGCCAGCAGGCCCAGGGGATACAGGGTGAACACCGGGGAGCTGTTTTTT. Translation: CASRPRGYRVNTGELFF.

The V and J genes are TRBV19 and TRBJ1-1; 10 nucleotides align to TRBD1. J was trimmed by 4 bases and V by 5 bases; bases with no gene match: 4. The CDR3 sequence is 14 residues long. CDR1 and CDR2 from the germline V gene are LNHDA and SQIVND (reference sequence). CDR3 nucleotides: TGTGCCAGTAGTCGGGACAGGGGAGGCACTGAAGCTTTCTTT. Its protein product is CASSRDRGGTEAFF.

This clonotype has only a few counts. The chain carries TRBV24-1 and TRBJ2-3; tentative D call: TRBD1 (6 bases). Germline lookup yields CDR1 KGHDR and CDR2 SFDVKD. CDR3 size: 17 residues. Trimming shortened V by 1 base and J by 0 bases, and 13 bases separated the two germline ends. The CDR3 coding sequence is TGTGCCACCAGTGATTTCGAAGGGGGTTTGAGCACAGATACGCAGTATTTT. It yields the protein CATSDFEGGLSTDTQYF.

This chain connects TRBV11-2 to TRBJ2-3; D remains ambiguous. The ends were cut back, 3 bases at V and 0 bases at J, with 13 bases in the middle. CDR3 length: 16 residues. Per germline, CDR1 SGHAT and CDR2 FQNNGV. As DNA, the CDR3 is TGTGCCAGCAGCTTTCCGACGGCGAGGAGCACAGATACGCAGTATTTT. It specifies CASSFPTARSTDTQYF.

The DNA for the CDR3 is TGTGCCAGCAGCCAAGATGGACAGCTGAACACTGAAGCTTTCTTT. Translating it yields CASSQDGQLNTEAFF. V is TRBV4-2 and J is TRBJ1-1, with D maybe TRBD1 (6 bases). V dropped 0 bases and J dropped 0 bases, with 8 bases sitting between them. The germline V gene has CDR1 LGHNA and CDR2 YNFKEQ. The CDR3 runs 15 residues.

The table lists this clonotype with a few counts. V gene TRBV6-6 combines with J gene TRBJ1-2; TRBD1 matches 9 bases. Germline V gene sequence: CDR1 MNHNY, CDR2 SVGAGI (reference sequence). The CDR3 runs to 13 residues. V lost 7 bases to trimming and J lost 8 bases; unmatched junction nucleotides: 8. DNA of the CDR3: TGTGCCAGCATGCCACAGGGGGCGATGGGCTACACCTTC. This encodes CASMPQGAMGYTF.

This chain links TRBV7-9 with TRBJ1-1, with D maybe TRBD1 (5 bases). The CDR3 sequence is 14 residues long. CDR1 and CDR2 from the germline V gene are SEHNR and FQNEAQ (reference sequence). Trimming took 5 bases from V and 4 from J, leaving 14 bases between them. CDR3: CASSITGRATEAFF. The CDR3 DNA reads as TGTGCCAGCAGCATCACGGGACGGGCCACTGAAGCTTTCTTT.

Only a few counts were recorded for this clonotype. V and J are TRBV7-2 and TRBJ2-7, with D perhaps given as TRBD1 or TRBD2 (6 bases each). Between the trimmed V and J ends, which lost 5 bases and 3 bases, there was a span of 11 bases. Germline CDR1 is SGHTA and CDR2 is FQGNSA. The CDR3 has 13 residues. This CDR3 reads CASSHGGRYEQYF. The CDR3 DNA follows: TGTGCCAGCAGCCATGGGGGGCGCTACGAGCAGTACTTC. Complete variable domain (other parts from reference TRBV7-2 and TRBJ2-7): GAGVSQSPSNKVTEKGKDVELRCDPISGHTALYWYRQSLGQGLEFLIYFQGNSAPDKSGLPSDRFSAERTGGSVSTLTIQRTQQEDSAVYLCASSHGGRYEQYFGPGTRLTVT.

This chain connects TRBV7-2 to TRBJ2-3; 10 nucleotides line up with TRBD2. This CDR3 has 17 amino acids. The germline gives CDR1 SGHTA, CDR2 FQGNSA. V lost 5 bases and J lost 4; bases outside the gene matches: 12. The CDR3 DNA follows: TGTGCCAGCAGCATAAGCGGGGGGGCCAATTCACCAGATACGCAGTATTTT. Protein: CASSISGGANSPDTQYF.

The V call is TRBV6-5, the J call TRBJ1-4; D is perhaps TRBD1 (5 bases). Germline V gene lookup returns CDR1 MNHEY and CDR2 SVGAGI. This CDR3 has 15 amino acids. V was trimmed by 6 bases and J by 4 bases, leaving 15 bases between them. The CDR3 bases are TGTGCCAGCAGATCGTATGGGGGTCTTAATGAAAAACTGTTTTTT. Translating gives CASRSYGGLNEKLFF.

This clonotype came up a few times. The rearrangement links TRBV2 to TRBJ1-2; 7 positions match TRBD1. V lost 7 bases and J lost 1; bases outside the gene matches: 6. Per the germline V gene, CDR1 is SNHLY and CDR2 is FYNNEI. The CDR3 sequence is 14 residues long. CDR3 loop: CASTGTDINYGYTF. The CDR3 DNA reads TGTGCCAGCACTGGGACAGATATTAACTATGGCTACACCTTC.

In DNA form, the CDR3 reads TGTGCCAGCAGTTACTTGGGCCAGGGGGAAGAGACCCAGTACTTC. It specifies CASSYLGQGEETQYF. The chain joins TRBV6-5 to TRBJ2-5; 7 nucleotides match TRBD1. CDR3 length: 15 amino acids. The trim removed 1 base at V and 3 bases at J, leaving 5 bases unmatched. The germline V gene encodes CDR1 MNHEY and CDR2 SVGAGI.